This TCR beta chain was observed in a study of T cell changes during pregnancy in multiple sclerosis. There are 15 residues in the CDR3. V lost 6 bases to trimming and J lost 4 bases, with 18 bases between them. Germline lookup yields CDR1 MNHNS and CDR2 SASEGT. This table comes from immunoSEQ multiplex PCR, and its TCRdb copy is limited to in-frame clones, with some not included. The sample lists roughly 30,000 clones; just over 90% were seen once. The chain has TRBV6-1 and TRBJ2-5; TRBD1 is a possible D gene (6 bases). Here the sequenced sample was CD8+ T cells from peripheral blood mononuclear cells, taken in the second trimester of pregnancy. The TCR was taken from a female donor with multiple sclerosis, enrolled in a pregnancy study. The CDR3 region is CASRYTDSGGETQYF. The DNA for the CDR3 is TGTGCCAGCAGGTATACGGACAGCGGAGGAGAGACCCAGTACTTC.